The rows below give T cell receptor beta chains drawn from one sample of a study of T cell changes during pregnancy in multiple sclerosis. Here immunoSEQ multiplex PCR was the method, and the copy in TCRdb shows in-frame clones only, minus some. Among approximately 41,000 clones listed, 89% were seen once. This specimen was CD4+ T cells from peripheral blood mononuclear cells, taken in the first trimester of pregnancy. The receptor source for this set is a female donor with multiple sclerosis, enrolled in a pregnancy study. CDR3s include the opening cysteine and the closing phenylalanine or tryptophan. Fields, in order: clone size, J gene, D gene, V gene, CDR3 DNA, CDR3 protein. The D gene is left open where the match is weak. Clone size is given for some rows only: seen once, a few or many times, or a class if the clone is expanded.

size: .
J: TRBJ2-3
D: .
V: TRBV30
DNA: TGTGCCTGGACATCAGGGGCAGATACGCAGTATTTT
CDR3: CAWTSGADTQYF

size: .
J: TRBJ2-2
D: TRBD2
V: TRBV2
DNA: TGTGCCAGCAGTCCCCCTGGACTAGCCAGGGCCGGGGAGCTGTTTTTT
CDR3: CASSPPGLARAGELFF

size: .
J: TRBJ2-5
D: TRBD2
V: TRBV19
DNA: TGTGCCAGTAGTATAGTGTACTTTCGGCTAGCGGGAGGACGAGAGACCCAGTACTTC
CDR3: CASSIVYFRLAGGRETQYF

size: .
J: TRBJ2-5
D: .
V: TRBV5-1
DNA: TGCGCCAGCAGCTTGGTTCGGGAAGAGACCCAGTACTTC
CDR3: CASSLVREETQYF

size: .
J: TRBJ2-2
D: TRBD2
V: TRBV6-5
DNA: TGTGCCAGCAGTCGGAGCGGGAGGACAAGCGGGGAGCTGTTTTTT
CDR3: CASSRSGRTSGELFF

size: .
J: TRBJ2-5
D: TRBD2
V: TRBV30
DNA: TGTGCCTGGCAAGCGGGAGGTTTGGAGACCCAGTACTTC
CDR3: CAWQAGGLETQYF

size: .
J: TRBJ2-7
D: TRBD2
V: TRBV6-6
DNA: TGTGCCAGCAGAACAGGACTAGCGGGAGCCTACGAGCAGTACTTC
CDR3: CASRTGLAGAYEQYF

size: .
J: TRBJ1-4
D: .
V: TRBV30
DNA: TGTGCCTGTGGGGGGGTAACGACTAATGAAAAACTGTTTTTT
CDR3: CACGGVTTNEKLFF

size: .
J: TRBJ2-5
D: .
V: TRBV7-9
DNA: TGTGCCAGCAGCTTTACAATACAAGAGACCCAGTACTTC
CDR3: CASSFTIQETQYF

size: .
J: TRBJ2-5
D: TRBD2
V: TRBV9
DNA: TGTGCCAGCAGCGCCCCGAGCGGGAGGTATCAAGAGACCCAGTACTTC
CDR3: CASSAPSGRYQETQYF

size: .
J: TRBJ2-7
D: .
V: TRBV10-1
DNA: TGCGCCAGCAGTGAGTCGGGTAGCGGCTCCTACGAGCAGTACTTC
CDR3: CASSESGSGSYEQYF

size: .
J: TRBJ1-1
D: .
V: TRBV12-5
DNA: TGTGCTAGTGGGGACGACGGGAAGTGGAACACTGAAGCTTTCTTT
CDR3: CASGDDGKWNTEAFF

size: .
J: TRBJ2-1
D: .
V: TRBV2
DNA: TGTGCCAGCAGTGAAAGGAGGGTAGCGGTTTACAATGAGCAGTTCTTC
CDR3: CASSERRVAVYNEQFF

size: .
J: TRBJ2-6
D: .
V: TRBV19
DNA: TGTGCCAGTAGTATGTCCTTCGGCTCTGGGGCCAACGTCCTGACTTTC
CDR3: CASSMSFGSGANVLTF

size: .
J: TRBJ1-1
D: .
V: TRBV19
DNA: TGTGCCAGTAGTATTCGGGGAGGGATGAACACTGAAGCTTTCTTT
CDR3: CASSIRGGMNTEAFF

size: .
J: TRBJ1-4
D: TRBD1
V: TRBV18
DNA: TGTGCCAGCTCACCACCGCAGGGGGGCGATGAAAAACTGTTTTTT
CDR3: CASSPPQGGDEKLFF

size: once
J: TRBJ1-2
D: TRBD1
V: TRBV25-1
DNA: TGTGCCAGCAGTGCGACAGGGAGTGGCTACACCTTC
CDR3: CASSATGSGYTF

size: .
J: TRBJ2-1
D: TRBD1
V: TRBV28
DNA: TGTGCCAGCAGTTTCGGGGACAGGGTTTACAATGAGCAGTTCTTC
CDR3: CASSFGDRVYNEQFF

size: .
J: TRBJ1-1
D: TRBD1
V: TRBV19
DNA: TGTGCCAGTAGTCTTACGACAGGGGGTGGTACTGAAGCTTTCTTT
CDR3: CASSLTTGGGTEAFF

size: .
J: TRBJ1-2
D: .
V: TRBV19
DNA: TGTGCCACCCACCCGCTAGGGGATAACTATGGCTACACCTTC
CDR3: CATHPLGDNYGYTF

size: .
J: TRBJ1-2
D: .
V: TRBV2
DNA: TGTGCCAGCAGTGTACAGGGTAATGGCTACACCTTC
CDR3: CASSVQGNGYTF

size: .
J: TRBJ2-3
D: TRBD2
V: TRBV5-1
DNA: TGCGCCAGCAGCTTGGTAGGCGGGAGGGGCGATACGCAGTATTTT
CDR3: CASSLVGGRGDTQYF

size: .
J: TRBJ2-7
D: TRBD2
V: TRBV28
DNA: TGTGCCAGCTATCTCCGGTCTAGCGGAACCTACGAGCAGTACTTC
CDR3: CASYLRSSGTYEQYF

size: .
J: TRBJ1-3
D: TRBD1
V: TRBV19
DNA: TGTGCCAGTAGTCCCTGGACAGGGGCTGGAAACACCATATATTTT
CDR3: CASSPWTGAGNTIYF

size: .
J: TRBJ2-2
D: TRBD2
V: TRBV27
DNA: TGTGCCAGCAGTAGAGCGGGGGGGAACACCGGGGAGCTGTTTTTT
CDR3: CASSRAGGNTGELFF

size: once
J: TRBJ2-1
D: .
V: TRBV30
DNA: TGTGCCTGGAGTGTAAGACTAGGAGGTAACAATGAGCAGTTCTTC
CDR3: CAWSVRLGGNNEQFF

size: .
J: TRBJ2-2
D: TRBD2
V: TRBV6-4
DNA: TGTGCCAGCAGCCCTAGCGGAACGTACACCGGGGAGCTGTTTTTT
CDR3: CASSPSGTYTGELFF

size: .
J: TRBJ2-5
D: TRBD2
V: TRBV6-5
DNA: TGTGCCAGCAAGCGGGAGGGGGAGACCCAGTACTTC
CDR3: CASKREGETQYF

size: .
J: TRBJ2-7
D: TRBD1
V: TRBV15
DNA: TGTGCCACCAGCAGAGCCGGGACAGCCCCCTACGAGCAGTACTTC
CDR3: CATSRAGTAPYEQYF

size: .
J: TRBJ1-1
D: .
V: TRBV6-5
DNA: TGTGCCAGCAGTTTCCGACAGGTTGGGGACACTGAAGCTTTCTTT
CDR3: CASSFRQVGDTEAFF

size: .
J: TRBJ2-6
D: TRBD1
V: TRBV7-2
DNA: TGTGCCAGCAGGGGGCGGGACAGGGGTTCTGGGGCCAACGTCCTGACTTTC
CDR3: CASRGRDRGSGANVLTF